This entry lists 7 T cell receptor beta chains sequenced from one sample in a study of blood T cell repertoires in COVID-19. Clones were sequenced by immunoSEQ multiplex PCR, and TCRdb holds only the in-frame ones, with some missing. Counted here are a few hundred thousand clones, approximately 86% occurring once; the ten biggest clones make up roughly 5%. Sequenced: peripheral blood. Receptors originate from an older woman with COVID-19, enrolled during active disease.

CDR3 in amino acids: CASMGGRIEAFF. CDR3 bases: TGTGCCAGCATGGGGGGGAGGATAGAAGCTTTCTTT. V gene TRBV28 combines with J gene TRBJ1-1; TRBD1 is a possible D gene (5 bases). Germline CDR1 and CDR2: MDHEN and SYDVKM. Trimming took off 7 bases at V and 8 bases at J, with 14 bases between the two ends. The CDR3 spans 12 residues. The entire variable domain, with the rest obtained from reference TRBV28 and TRBJ1-1, is as follows: DVKVTQSSRYLVKRTGEKVFLECVQDMDHENMFWYRQDPGLGLRLIYFSYDVKMKEKGDIPEGYSVSREKKERFSLILESASTNQTSMYLCASMGGRIEAFFGQGTRLTVV.

Notes on this clone: The sample contains more than one DNA sequence encoding this CDR3. The chain has TRBV3-1 (or the pseudogene TRBV3-2) and TRBJ2-7; 10 bases line up with TRBD2. J was trimmed by 7 bases and V by 2 bases; bases with no gene match: 5. The V gene's germline CDR1 is LGHDT and CDR2 YNNKEL (reference sequence). This CDR3 is 14 amino acids long. The CDR3 here is CASSQLAGEWEQYF. The CDR3 DNA reads TGTGCCAGCAGCCAACTAGCGGGAGAGTGGGAGCAGTACTTC.

CDR3 bases: TGTGCCAGCCGGGCAGGGGGGACTAGCGGGACCCCCTCGGATACGCAGTATTTT. This sequence encodes CASRAGGTSGTPSDTQYF. The chain joins TRBV6-4 to TRBJ2-3; 13 bases line up with TRBD2. CDR1 MRHNA and CDR2 SNTAGT come from the germline V gene. The CDR3 length is 18 residues. The junction had 17 bases not matched to a gene; V was cut back by 8 bases and J by 6 bases.

Regarding this clone: Other DNA sequences of this sample code for an identical CDR3. This chain uses TRBV5-1 with TRBJ1-4; no clear D gene. Germline-derived CDR1 and CDR2 are SGHRS and YFSETQ. The CDR3 totals 14 residues. The germline V and J ends were trimmed by 4 bases and 3 bases, with 10 bases remaining between them. The CDR3 here is CASSPQGANEKLFF. CDR3 DNA: TGCGCCAGCAGCCCCCAAGGAGCTAATGAAAAACTGTTTTTT.

In DNA, the CDR3 is TGTGCCAGCAGCTCTGGGAGGGGAAACACCATATATTTT. Protein product: CASSSGRGNTIYF. This rearrangement joins TRBV5-4 to TRBJ1-3; the D is unclear. This CDR3 comprises 13 residues. V was pared by 3 bases and J by 4 bases, with 8 bases between. Germline CDR1 SGHNT, CDR2 YYREEE (reference sequence). The entire variable domain, with the rest obtained from reference TRBV5-4 and TRBJ1-3, is as follows: ETGVTQSPTHLIKTRGQQVTLRCSSQSGHNTVSWYQQALGQGPQFIFQYYREEENGRGNFPPRFSGLQFPNYSSELNVNALELDDSALYLCASSSGRGNTIYFGEGSWLTVV.

This clone was detected only a few times. The V and J genes are TRBV5-4 and TRBJ2-1, with D tentatively TRBD1 (5 bases). V was pared by 4 bases and J by 7 bases, with 15 bases between. From germline, CDR1 is SGHNT and CDR2 YYREEE (reference sequence). The CDR3 contains 14 residues. This CDR3 is CASSPRWGQNEQFF. The CDR3 nucleotides are TGTGCCAGCAGCCCCCGTTGGGGCCAAAATGAGCAGTTCTTC.

The chain links TRBV28 to TRBJ2-1, with 7 bases identical to TRBD2. Germline loops: CDR1 MDHEN, CDR2 SYDVKM. Losses at the gene ends were 3 bases for V and 0 bases for J; bases not matched to a gene: 5. This CDR3 has 16 residues. Here the CDR3 reads CASSFPRGSSYNEQFF. As DNA, the CDR3 is TGTGCCAGCAGTTTCCCGCGCGGGAGCTCCTACAATGAGCAGTTCTTC.